The 18 T cell receptor beta chains presented below share a single source sample, sequenced in a study of cytomegalovirus exposure and HLA in healthy donors. With 60 Vbeta and 13 Jbeta primers, the PCR was carried out. Only in-frame clones appear in the TCRdb table, and some are missing; sequencing was by immunoSEQ multiplex PCR. This table has about 94,000 clones, approximately 66% appearing once. The sequencing input was PBMCs. The source of these receptors is a man in his thirties or forties in good health and CMV-seronegative.

This clone was seen only a few times. J is TRBJ1-6 and V is TRBV7-6; 7 bases fit TRBD1. Trimming cost V 3 bases and J 10 bases; bases outside gene matches: 9. The CDR3 consists of 15 residues. Germline CDR1 is SGHVS and CDR2 is FNYEAQ. CDR3 bases: TGTGCCAGCAGCTTGAGGACAGGCTTTGAATCACCCCTCCACTTT. Its protein is CASSLRTGFESPLHF.

The gene calls are TRBV6-1 and TRBJ2-7; 9 bases align to TRBD1. The germline V gene encodes CDR1 MNHNS and CDR2 SASEGT. The CDR3 length is 14 residues. J lost 3 bases, V lost 6 bases, and 6 bases had no gene match. CDR3 in amino acids: CASRWGQGNYEQYF. In DNA, the CDR3 is TGTGCCAGCAGGTGGGGACAGGGAAACTACGAGCAGTACTTC.

The chain links TRBV7-9 to TRBJ1-5, with D unresolved. The CDR3 contains 12 residues. Germline V lookup: CDR1 SEHNR, CDR2 FQNEAQ (reference sequence). V was trimmed by 5 bases and J by 5 bases, leaving 7 bases between them. Here the CDR3 reads CASSPLDQPQHF. For the CDR3, the DNA is TGTGCCAGCAGCCCCCTCGATCAGCCCCAGCATTTT.

This rearrangement joins TRBV7-3 to TRBJ2-1; 9 bases align to TRBD1. Trimming took 7 bases from V and 6 from J; bases not matched to a gene: 7. The germline CDR1 and CDR2 sequences are SGHTA and FQGTGA. The CDR3 length is 14 residues. The CDR3 spells CASNNPGQGNEQFF. The CDR3 bases are TGTGCCAGCAACAATCCGGGACAGGGCAATGAGCAGTTCTTC.

Note on this clone: Other DNA sequences in this sample translate to the same CDR3. The genes are TRBV5-1 and TRBJ2-3; unclear D gene. Germline V gene data show CDR1 as SGHRS and CDR2 as YFSETQ. The length of the CDR3 is 15 residues. V lost 0 bases, J lost 0 bases, and 8 bases lay in between. CDR3 in DNA: TGCGCCAGCAGCTTGGACAGTCCTAGCACAGATACGCAGTATTTT. Protein product: CASSLDSPSTDTQYF. The full variable domain, its missing parts supplied by reference TRBV5-1 and TRBJ2-3, is KAGVTQTPRYLIKTRGQQVTLSCSPISGHRSVSWYQQTPGQGLQFLFEYFSETQRNKGNFPGRFSGRQFSNSRSEMNVSTLELGDSALYLCASSLDSPSTDTQYFGPGTRLTVL.

This clone showed up just once. The chain recombines TRBV6-1 with TRBJ2-3, with D tentatively TRBD1 (5 bases). V was shortened by 4 bases and J by 0 bases, with 11 bases between the two germline ends. Germline V lookup: CDR1 MNHNS, CDR2 SASEGT. The CDR3 is 15 residues long. Written as DNA, the CDR3 is TGTGCCAGCAGTGCTTTAAGGGGTAGCACAGATACGCAGTATTTT. It codes for CASSALRGSTDTQYF.

The V call is TRBV19, the J call TRBJ1-2, with unresolved D. This CDR3 region has 12 residues. Between the trimmed V and J ends, which lost 6 bases and 5 bases, there was a span of 10 bases. The germline V gene encodes CDR1 LNHDA and CDR2 SQIVND (reference sequence). CDR3 sequence (DNA): TGTGCCAGTAGGGGAGTTGAGTATGGCTACACCTTC. Translated: CASRGVEYGYTF.

This clone was observed once. The CDR3 DNA is TGTGCCAGCTCGGAGATCCGCGGGGGGACCTACAATGAGCAGTTCTTC. Translated: CASSEIRGGTYNEQFF. V and J are TRBV18 and TRBJ2-1, with 8 positions matching TRBD2. This CDR3 has 16 residues. V gave up 6 bases and J gave up 2 bases; unmatched junction bases: 9. CDR1 and CDR2 from the germline V gene are KGHSH and LQKENI.

This clone was counted between two and nine times. The rearrangement joins TRBV10-2 to TRBJ1-1, with 7 bases matching TRBD1. Germline CDR1 reads WSHSY; CDR2 reads SAAADI. After removal of 4 bases from V and 4 bases from J, the junction contained 3 bases not matched to a gene. This CDR3 contains 13 residues. This CDR3 is CASSAAGGTEAFF. The DNA for the CDR3 is TGCGCCAGCAGTGCCGCAGGGGGCACTGAAGCTTTCTTT.

The J gene is TRBJ2-5, the V gene TRBV9, with 10 bases identical to TRBD1. The end of the DNA aligns better with TRBJ2-7, so the J call may be wrong. The germline V gene encodes CDR1 SGDLS and CDR2 YYNGEE. This CDR3 is 13 amino acids long. This CDR3 reads CASSTGGTYEQYF. The CDR3 bases are TGTGCCAGCTCGACAGGGGGCACCTACGAGCAGTACTTC.

The rearrangement uses TRBV7-3 and TRBJ2-1; 9 bases are shared with TRBD1. The CDR3 spans 15 residues. The germline CDR1 and CDR2 sequences are SGHTA and FQGTGA. The V gene end was trimmed by 3 bases and the J gene end by 3 bases; junction bases not matched to a gene: 3. CDR3 amino acids: CASSLGTGLYNEQFF. The DNA of the CDR3 is TGTGCCAGCAGCTTGGGGACAGGGCTCTACAATGAGCAGTTCTTC. Full variable domain (outside the CDR3, taken from reference TRBV7-3 and TRBJ2-1): GAGVSQTPSNKVTEKGKYVELRCDPISGHTALYWYRQSLGQGPEFLIYFQGTGAADDSGLPNDRFFAVRPEGSVSTLKIQRTERGDSAVYLCASSLGTGLYNEQFFGPGTRLTVL.

The chain has TRBV7-2 and TRBJ2-7; D not certain. The V gene lost 1 base and the J gene lost 2 bases, with 9 bases spanning the gap. CDR3 length: 14 amino acids. Germline V gene sequence: CDR1 SGHTA, CDR2 FQGNSA. CDR3 sequence reads: CASSLGWLAYEQYF. DNA of the CDR3: TGTGCCAGCAGCTTAGGGTGGCTAGCCTACGAGCAGTACTTC.

The chain uses TRBV2 and TRBJ2-3; 8 bases match TRBD1. The V and J ends lost 6 bases and 3 bases, in that order; junction bases with no gene match: 8. The CDR3 is 15 residues long. Germline CDR1 and CDR2: SNHLY and FYNNEI. The CDR3 sequence: CASRADRVVTDTQYF. The CDR3 bases are TGTGCCAGCAGGGCGGACAGGGTGGTAACAGATACGCAGTATTTT.

This sequence joins TRBV6-5 and TRBJ1-1, with a tentative D call TRBD1 (6 bases). Trimming stripped 3 bases from V and 2 bases from J, with 10 bases between. From germline, CDR1 is MNHEY and CDR2 SVGAGI. The CDR3 has 14 amino acids. The CDR3 region has the DNA TGTGCCAGCAGTTATGGGGGCCGCAACACTGAAGCTTTCTTT. Translating it yields CASSYGGRNTEAFF.

The V gene is TRBV6-1, the J gene TRBJ2-1; TRBD1 might be the D (6 bases). The germline gives CDR1 MNHNS, CDR2 SASEGT. The V gene lost 1 base and the J gene lost 6 bases, with 16 bases spanning the gap. The CDR3 is 16 residues long. In DNA, the CDR3 is TGTGCCAGCAGTGAAGGATGGGGGCAGGTCCTCAATGAGCAGTTCTTC. Its translation is CASSEGWGQVLNEQFF.

The chain couples TRBV27 to TRBJ2-7; a weak D match, TRBD1 (6 bases). Germline assignment: CDR1 MNHEY and CDR2 SMNVEV (reference sequence). The CDR3 spans 14 residues. V lost 2 bases to trimming and J lost 5 bases, with 13 bases between them. The CDR3 spells CASSLVRDKNEQYF. CDR3 bases: TGTGCCAGCAGTTTAGTGAGGGACAAAAACGAGCAGTACTTC.

This chain connects TRBV19 to TRBJ2-7; the D gene is possibly TRBD1 (6 bases). Trimming cost V 5 bases and J 3 bases, with 11 bases left between them. Germline CDR1 LNHDA, CDR2 SQIVND (reference sequence). CDR3 length: 13 amino acids. CDR3 coding DNA: TGTGCCAGTAGTGACCAGGGGCACTACGAGCAGTACTTC. It codes for CASSDQGHYEQYF.

The V gene is TRBV4-3, the J gene TRBJ1-2; 10 bases line up with TRBD1. Losses at the gene ends were 3 bases for V and 7 bases for J; bases not matched to a gene: 8. CDR1 LGHNA and CDR2 YSLEER come from the germline V gene. CDR3 length: 15 amino acids. The chain's CDR3 is CASSHRRQGARGYTF. Written as DNA, the CDR3 is TGCGCCAGCAGCCATCGCCGACAGGGGGCTCGTGGCTACACCTTC.